This is a list of T cell receptor beta chains from one sample in a study of T cell changes during pregnancy in multiple sclerosis. Generated by immunoSEQ multiplex PCR, the TCRdb table keeps only in-frame clones and is missing some. The sample holds about 71,000 clones, 90% to 95% seen once. The sequenced sample was CD8+ T cells from peripheral blood mononuclear cells, obtained before pregnancy. Source of these receptors: a female donor with multiple sclerosis, enrolled in a pregnancy study. Each CDR3 is given with its conserved first and last residue. Fields, in order: clone size, V gene, J gene, D gene, CDR3 protein, CDR3 DNA. D genes are given only for firm matches. The size of a clone is reported for some rows only, either as once, few or many, or as a class for expanded clones.

NA	TRBV11-3	TRBJ2-1	NA	CASSLGPSSYNEQFF	TGTGCCAGCAGCTTAGGCCCGAGCTCCTACAATGAGCAGTTCTTC
once	TRBV11-1	TRBJ1-5	NA	CASSAGTTSNQPQHF	TGTGCCAGCAGCGCCGGGACAACCAGCAATCAGCCCCAGCATTTT
NA	TRBV5-6	TRBJ2-1	TRBD2	CASSSTSGSYNEQFF	TGTGCCAGCAGCTCCACTAGCGGCTCCTACAATGAGCAGTTCTTC
once	TRBV7-6	TRBJ1-2	NA	CASSAGRQGWNGYTF	TGTGCCAGCAGCGCAGGTCGGCAGGGGTGGAATGGCTACACCTTC
NA	TRBV6-4	TRBJ1-1	TRBD1	CASKTGGENTEAFF	TGTGCCAGCAAAACAGGGGGCGAGAACACTGAAGCTTTCTTT
NA	TRBV9	TRBJ2-2	TRBD2	CASSVSGGAGGELFF	TGTGCCAGCAGCGTAAGCGGGGGGGCCGGCGGGGAGCTGTTTTTT
NA	TRBV6-4	TRBJ2-3	TRBD1	CASSLRTGGGTDTQYF	TGTGCCAGCAGTCTACGGACAGGGGGAGGCACAGATACGCAGTATTTT
NA	TRBV6-1	TRBJ2-1	NA	CASSPPSSEQFF	TGTGCCAGCAGTCCCCCTTCTAGTGAGCAGTTCTTC
NA	TRBV6-5	TRBJ1-1	TRBD1	CASSYRVGQDNTEAFF	TGTGCCAGCAGTTACAGGGTCGGACAGGACAACACTGAAGCTTTCTTT
NA	TRBV4-2	TRBJ2-5	TRBD2	CASSQGGRVESGGAETQYF	TGTGCCAGCAGCCAAGGAGGTCGGGTTGAGAGCGGGGGGGCCGAGACCCAGTACTTC
NA	TRBV7-8	TRBJ2-1	NA	CASSGTGLPSSYNEQFF	TGTGCCAGCAGCGGAACGGGACTCCCAAGCTCCTACAATGAGCAGTTCTTC
NA	TRBV7-8	TRBJ2-3	NA	CASSLQAGWADTQYF	TGTGCCAGCAGCTTACAGGCAGGGTGGGCAGATACGCAGTATTTT
NA	TRBV9	TRBJ1-2	NA	CASSPPGWGGGGDHGYTF	TGTGCCAGCAGCCCGCCCGGCTGGGGGGGAGGAGGAGACCATGGCTACACCTTC
NA	TRBV15	TRBJ1-5	NA	CATSRAGSHQPQHF	TGTGCCACCAGCAGAGCAGGAAGCCATCAGCCCCAGCATTTT
once	TRBV27	TRBJ2-1	NA	CASSLFGGGPRDEQFF	TGTGCCAGCAGTTTATTTGGCGGGGGCCCGAGGGATGAGCAGTTCTTC
NA	TRBV19	TRBJ2-7	NA	CASSMGLSYEQYF	TGTGCCAGTAGTATGGGGCTGTCCTACGAGCAGTACTTC
NA	TRBV7-8	TRBJ2-4	TRBD2	CASSQALAGNLAKNIQYF	TGTGCCAGCAGCCAGGCGCTAGCGGGCAATCTAGCCAAAAACATTCAGTACTTC
NA	TRBV2	TRBJ2-5	NA	CASSQTGKETQYF	TGTGCCAGCAGTCAAACAGGGAAAGAGACCCAGTACTTC
NA	TRBV7-8	TRBJ1-2	NA	CASSLGGPNYGYTF	TGTGCCAGCAGCTTAGGAGGGCCCAACTATGGCTACACCTTC
once	TRBV12-5	TRBJ1-5	NA	CASGSTGSGNQPQHF	TGTGCTAGTGGTTCGACGGGGTCTGGCAATCAGCCCCAGCATTTT
NA	TRBV6-5	TRBJ2-2	TRBD1	CASSYGQGLNTGELFF	TGTGCCAGCAGTTACGGACAGGGACTGAACACCGGGGAGCTGTTTTTT
NA	TRBV2	TRBJ2-7	TRBD2	CASSPTSGGPFFSPEQYF	TGTGCCAGCAGCCCGACTAGCGGGGGACCCTTCTTTTCGCCCGAGCAGTACTTC
NA	TRBV14	TRBJ2-7	NA	CASSPLSHLHEQYF	TGTGCCAGCAGCCCCTTAAGCCACCTTCACGAGCAGTACTTC
NA	TRBV6-5	TRBJ2-5	TRBD1	CASRSDRDEGETQYF	TGTGCCAGCAGATCCGACAGGGATGAGGGAGAGACCCAGTACTTC
once	TRBV9	TRBJ2-3	NA	CASSVISGTDTQYF	TGTGCCAGCAGCGTCATTAGTGGCACAGATACGCAGTATTTT
NA	TRBV7-9	TRBJ1-1	NA	CASSLAQGHAFF	TGTGCCAGCAGCTTAGCTCAGGGGCATGCTTTCTTT
NA	TRBV16	TRBJ2-1	NA	CASSPWAGDTYNEQFF	TGTGCCAGCAGCCCTTGGGCGGGGGACACCTACAATGAGCAGTTCTTC
NA	TRBV4-2	TRBJ2-7	TRBD2	CASSQDIAGGDEQYF	TGTGCCAGCAGCCAAGATATAGCGGGCGGCGACGAGCAGTACTTC
few	TRBV4-1	TRBJ1-4	TRBD1	CASSLPGQGSTNEKLFF	TGCGCCAGCAGCCTCCCCGGACAGGGTTCAACTAATGAAAAACTGTTTTTT
NA	TRBV4-2	TRBJ2-3	NA	CASSRPALHGSDTQYF	TGTGCCAGCAGCCGCCCGGCCCTACACGGGTCCGATACGCAGTATTTT
NA	TRBV27	TRBJ2-7	NA	CASRGLSYEQYF	TGTGCCAGCAGAGGACTCTCCTACGAGCAGTACTTC
NA	TRBV19	TRBJ2-5	TRBD2	CASSNSGGGGETQYF	TGTGCCAGTAGTAATAGCGGGGGCGGAGGAGAGACCCAGTACTTC
NA	TRBV5-4	TRBJ2-3	NA	CASSLRGGADTQYF	TGTGCCAGCAGCTTAAGAGGGGGAGCAGATACGCAGTATTTT
once	TRBV27	TRBJ1-1	NA	CASSWGGNTEAFF	TGTGCCAGCAGTTGGGGCGGAAACACTGAAGCTTTCTTT
NA	TRBV5-1	TRBJ2-7	NA	CASSSTLTGQAYEQYF	TGCGCCAGCAGCTCAACCCTCACAGGGCAGGCCTACGAGCAGTACTTC
NA	TRBV9	TRBJ1-1	NA	CASTPVGRAFTEAFF	TGTGCCAGCACCCCGGTCGGCAGGGCGTTCACTGAAGCTTTCTTT
NA	TRBV19	TRBJ2-1	TRBD2	CASASGIYNEQFF	TGTGCCAGTGCCAGCGGGATATACAATGAGCAGTTCTTC
NA	TRBV27	TRBJ2-1	TRBD2	CASSSYSGNYNEQFF	TGTGCCAGCAGTTCCTATAGCGGGAATTACAATGAGCAGTTCTTC
NA	TRBV29-1	TRBJ1-2	NA	CSVEKQGTYGYTF	TGCAGCGTTGAAAAGCAGGGAACCTATGGCTACACCTTC
NA	TRBV5-1	TRBJ2-7	TRBD1	CASSLIDRGEYEQYF	TGCGCCAGCAGCTTGATCGACAGGGGGGAATACGAGCAGTACTTC
NA	TRBV7-8	TRBJ1-1	NA	CASSRWEASMNTEAFF	TGTGCCAGCAGCCGTTGGGAGGCCTCTATGAACACTGAAGCTTTCTTT
NA	TRBV10-2	TRBJ1-4	NA	CATQTEINEKLFF	TGCGCCACCCAGACAGAGATAAATGAAAAACTGTTTTTT
NA	TRBV2	TRBJ2-7	NA	CASSAALALGGYEQYF	TGTGCCAGCAGTGCGGCCTTGGCTCTCGGGGGCTACGAGCAGTACTTC
NA	TRBV27	TRBJ1-1	NA	CASSLGRGGTEAFF	TGTGCCAGCAGTTTAGGCAGGGGCGGCACTGAAGCTTTCTTT
once	TRBV30	TRBJ2-7	NA	CAWLDQGLYEQYF	TGTGCCTGGCTGGATCAGGGTTTATACGAGCAGTACTTC
NA	TRBV5-6	TRBJ2-7	NA	CASSSDSYEQYF	TGTGCCAGCAGCTCGGACAGCTACGAGCAGTACTTC
NA	TRBV15	TRBJ2-6	NA	CAILQVPGANVLTF	TGTGCCATCCTTCAGGTACCTGGGGCCAACGTCCTGACTTTC
NA	TRBV7-8	TRBJ1-1	NA	CASSNTAGLNTEAFF	TGTGCCAGCAGCAACACAGCGGGACTGAACACTGAAGCTTTCTTT
NA	TRBV27	TRBJ2-1	TRBD2	CASSSGTRYNEQFF	TGTGCCAGCAGTTCCGGGACTAGGTACAATGAGCAGTTCTTC